These 11 T cell receptor beta chains came from one sample sequenced in a study of blood T cell repertoires in COVID-19. Produced via immunoSEQ multiplex PCR; TCRdb's table is partial and in-frame only. In the table there are 200,000 to 250,000 clones, 83% of which are singletons. Sequenced input: PBMCs or T cells enriched from blood (not recorded which). These receptors were taken from a woman between 45 and 65 years old who had been exposed to COVID-19.

This chain connects TRBV5-6 to TRBJ2-7, with 8 bases aligning to TRBD1. CDR3 length: 15 residues. Germline loops: CDR1 SGHDT, CDR2 YYEEEE. V trimming: 0 bases; J trimming: 0 bases; junction bases outside the gene matches: 2. Here the CDR3 reads CASSLVDRDSYEQYF. In nucleotides, the CDR3 is TGTGCCAGCAGCTTGGTGGACAGGGACTCCTACGAGCAGTACTTC.

The rearrangement uses TRBV2 and TRBJ1-2, with D perhaps matching TRBD1 (6 bases). This CDR3 spans 14 amino acids. The germline V gene has CDR1 SNHLY and CDR2 FYNNEI. Trimming took off 6 bases at V and 3 bases at J, with 14 bases between the two ends. The CDR3 region has the DNA TGTGCCAGCAGCCGCGGGGGGGCCCACTATGGCTACACCTTC. It specifies CASSRGGAHYGYTF.

A word on this clone: Mismatch with germline at one junction end may stem from a read error. The chain is built from TRBV2 and TRBJ2-1, with no clear D. This CDR3 is built from 10 residues. CDR1 SNHLY and CDR2 FYNNEI come from the germline V gene. The CDR3 DNA follows: TGTGCCAGCAGTGTCCTTATTGAGGTCTTC. It is translated as CASSVLIEVF.

The J gene is TRBJ2-7, the V gene TRBV12-3 or TRBV12-4, with D unclear. V gave up 1 base and J gave up 9 bases, with 10 bases separating them. The CDR3 loop spans 12 amino acids. The CDR3 DNA reads TGTGCCAGCAGTTTAGGGGTTTCTAGGCAGTACTTC. Translating it yields CASSLGVSRQYF.

J is TRBJ2-3 and V is TRBV1; the D call of TRBD1 is as the table states it, not checked on the DNA. TRBV1 is a known pseudogene. The CDR3 spans 18 residues. The CDR3 DNA reads as TGCACCAGCAGCCGACAGCTTACGGGGACACCTAGCACAGATACGCAGTATTTT. This gives the protein CTSSRQLTGTPSTDTQYF.

The V gene is TRBV24-1, the J gene TRBJ2-7, with TRBD2 identical over 9 bases. The CDR3 has 13 amino acids. The V gene's germline CDR1 is KGHDR and CDR2 SFDVKD. With V trimmed by 11 bases and J by 4 bases, 8 bases remained unmatched. The CDR3: CAIMSGGRYEQYF. The CDR3 DNA sequence: TGTGCCATCATGAGCGGGGGGAGATACGAGCAGTACTTC.

The genes are TRBV7-9 and TRBJ2-5; weak D call: TRBD2 (6 bases). V lost 5 bases, J lost 2 bases, and 12 bases lay in between. Germline V lookup: CDR1 SEHNR, CDR2 FQNEAQ (reference sequence). The CDR3 has 14 amino acids. The DNA for the CDR3 is TGTGCCAGCAGCAAAGGGACTGGGCAAGAGACCCAGTACTTC. Protein product: CASSKGTGQETQYF. The full variable domain, its missing parts supplied by reference TRBV7-9 and TRBJ2-5, is DTGVSQNPRHKITKRGQNVTFRCDPISEHNRLYWYRQTLGQGPEFLTYFQNEAQLEKSRLLSDRFSAERPKGSFSTLEIQRTEQGDSAMYLCASSKGTGQETQYFGPGTRLLVL.

This clone was observed once. This chain joins TRBV3-1 (or the pseudogene TRBV3-2) and TRBJ2-3; 9 bases fit TRBD2. Germline V gives CDR1 LGHDT, CDR2 YNNKEL (reference sequence). The CDR3 runs 19 residues. V trimming: 0 bases; J trimming: 2 bases; junction bases outside the gene matches: 12. This CDR3 is CASSQEGEFTSGLTDTQYF. The CDR3 DNA sequence: TGTGCCAGCAGCCAAGAGGGGGAGTTTACTAGCGGGCTCACAGATACGCAGTATTTT.

The gene calls are TRBV2 and TRBJ2-3; 12 bases are shared with TRBD2. V shed 6 bases and J 3 bases; nucleotides not matched to a gene: 13. Germline V gene lookup returns CDR1 SNHLY and CDR2 FYNNEI. The CDR3 has 18 amino acids. In DNA, the CDR3 is TGTGCCAGCAGGGGAAGACTAGCGGGGGCGTGGCGGACAGATACGCAGTATTTT. Protein: CASRGRLAGAWRTDTQYF.

This clone appeared a few times. The chain carries TRBV12-3 or TRBV12-4 and TRBJ2-1, with a possible D match to TRBD1 (7 bases). Trimming took off 2 bases at V and 7 bases at J, with 9 bases between the two ends. The CDR3 has 13 residues. Written as DNA, the CDR3 is TGTGCCAGCAGTTTATCAGGGGGGAATGAGCAGTTCTTC. This codes for CASSLSGGNEQFF.

The chain combines TRBV5-6 with TRBJ2-7, with a tentative D call TRBD2 (5 bases). The length of the CDR3 is 16 residues. CDR1 and CDR2 from the germline V gene are SGHDT and YYEEEE. V was cut by 4 bases and J by 5 bases, with 22 bases left in between. CDR3 nucleotide sequence: TGTGCCAGCAGCCAACGCCGGAGGCTTAAATTCAACGAGCAGTACTTC. Its translation is CASSQRRRLKFNEQYF.